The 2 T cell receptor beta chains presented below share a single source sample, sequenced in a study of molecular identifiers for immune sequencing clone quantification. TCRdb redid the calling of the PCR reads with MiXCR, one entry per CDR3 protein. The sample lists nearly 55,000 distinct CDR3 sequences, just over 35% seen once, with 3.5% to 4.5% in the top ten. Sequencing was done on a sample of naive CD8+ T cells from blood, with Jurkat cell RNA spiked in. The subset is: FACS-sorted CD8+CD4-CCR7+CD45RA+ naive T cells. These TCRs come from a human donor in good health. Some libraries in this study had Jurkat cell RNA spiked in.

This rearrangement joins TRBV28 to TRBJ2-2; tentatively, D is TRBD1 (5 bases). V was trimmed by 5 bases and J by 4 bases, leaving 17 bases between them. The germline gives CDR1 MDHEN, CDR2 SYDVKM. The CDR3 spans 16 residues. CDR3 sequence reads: CASSPARRVVTGELFF. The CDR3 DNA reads TGTGCCAGCAGTCCCGCCCGCAGGGTAGTCACCGGGGAGCTGTTTTTT.

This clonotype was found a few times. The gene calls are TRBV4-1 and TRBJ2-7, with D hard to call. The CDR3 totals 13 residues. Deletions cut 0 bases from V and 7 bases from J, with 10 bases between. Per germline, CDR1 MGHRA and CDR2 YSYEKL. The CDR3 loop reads CASSQDLVREQYF. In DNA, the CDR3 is TGCGCCAGCAGCCAAGATCTAGTTCGGGAGCAGTACTTC.